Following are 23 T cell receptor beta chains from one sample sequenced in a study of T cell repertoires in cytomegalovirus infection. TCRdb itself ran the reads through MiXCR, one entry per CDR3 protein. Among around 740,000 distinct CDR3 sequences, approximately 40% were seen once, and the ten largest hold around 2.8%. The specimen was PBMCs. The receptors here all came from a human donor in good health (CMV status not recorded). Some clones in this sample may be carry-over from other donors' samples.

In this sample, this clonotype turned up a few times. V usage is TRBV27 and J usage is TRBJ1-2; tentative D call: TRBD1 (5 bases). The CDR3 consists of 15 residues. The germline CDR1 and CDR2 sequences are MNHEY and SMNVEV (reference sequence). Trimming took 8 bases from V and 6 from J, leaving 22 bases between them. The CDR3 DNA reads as TGTGCCAGCCACCCGCACAAGATATTGGGGGATGGCTACACCTTC. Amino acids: CASHPHKILGDGYTF.

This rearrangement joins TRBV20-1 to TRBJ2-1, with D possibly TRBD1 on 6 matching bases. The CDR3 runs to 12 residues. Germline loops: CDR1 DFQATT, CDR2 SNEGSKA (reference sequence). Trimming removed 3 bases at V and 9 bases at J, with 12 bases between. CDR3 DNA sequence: TGCAGTGCTAGGCCACAGGGCGTTGAGCAGTTCTTC. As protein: CSARPQGVEQFF.

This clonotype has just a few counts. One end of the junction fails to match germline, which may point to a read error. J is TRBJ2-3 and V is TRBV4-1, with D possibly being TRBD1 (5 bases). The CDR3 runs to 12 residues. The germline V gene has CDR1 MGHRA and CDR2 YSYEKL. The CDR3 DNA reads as TGTGCCAGCAGCCAGGGTGGAGATACGCAGTATTTT. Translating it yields CASSQGGDTQYF.

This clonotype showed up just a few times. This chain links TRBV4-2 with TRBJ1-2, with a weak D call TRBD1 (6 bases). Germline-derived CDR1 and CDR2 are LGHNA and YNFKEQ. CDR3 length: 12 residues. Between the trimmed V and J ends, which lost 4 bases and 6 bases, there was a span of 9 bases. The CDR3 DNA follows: TGTGCCAGCAGCCCCAGGGGCCATGGCTACACCTTC. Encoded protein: CASSPRGHGYTF.

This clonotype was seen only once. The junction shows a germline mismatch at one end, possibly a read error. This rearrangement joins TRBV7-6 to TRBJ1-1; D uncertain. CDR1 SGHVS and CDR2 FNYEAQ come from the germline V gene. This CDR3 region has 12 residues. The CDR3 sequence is CAISELGLGTFF. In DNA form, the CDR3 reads TGTGCCATCAGCGAGTTAGGCCTTGGAACTTTCTTT.

CDR3: CASGGGLMNTEAFF. Written as DNA, the CDR3 is TGTGCCAGCGGCGGGGGGCTTATGAACACTGAAGCTTTCTTT. The chain is built from TRBV6-8 and TRBJ1-1, with D possibly matching TRBD1 (6 bases). The V end was cut by 8 bases, the J end by 0 bases, with 13 bases between. This CDR3 contains 14 residues. CDR1 is MNHGY, CDR2 SAAAGT, per germline.

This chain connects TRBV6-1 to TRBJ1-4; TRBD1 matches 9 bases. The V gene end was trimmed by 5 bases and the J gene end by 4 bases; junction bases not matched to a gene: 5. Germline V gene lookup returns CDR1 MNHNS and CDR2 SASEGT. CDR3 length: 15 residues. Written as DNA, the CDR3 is TGTGCCAGCAGTCGACCGGGACAGGGTAATGAAAAACTGTTTTTT. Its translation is CASSRPGQGNEKLFF.

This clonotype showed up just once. Here the CDR3 reads CASSELGQVGELFF. CDR3 sequence (DNA): TGTGCCAGCAGCGAACTAGGACAGGTCGGGGAGCTGTTTTTT. V and J are TRBV9 and TRBJ2-2, with TRBD1 identical over 7 bases. Germline loops: CDR1 SGDLS, CDR2 YYNGEE. J was trimmed by 7 bases and V by 3 bases; bases with no gene match: 6. The length of the CDR3 is 14 residues.

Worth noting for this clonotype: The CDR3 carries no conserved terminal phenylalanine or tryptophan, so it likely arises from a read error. In DNA form, the CDR3 reads TGTGCCAGTAGTGAAGTAGGACAGTACAATGAGCAGTTCGTC. Translated: CASSEVGQYNEQFV. V and J are TRBV6-1 and TRBJ2-1, with D possibly TRBD1 on 6 matching bases. Germline lookup yields CDR1 MNHNS and CDR2 SASEGT. The CDR3 is made up of 14 amino acids.

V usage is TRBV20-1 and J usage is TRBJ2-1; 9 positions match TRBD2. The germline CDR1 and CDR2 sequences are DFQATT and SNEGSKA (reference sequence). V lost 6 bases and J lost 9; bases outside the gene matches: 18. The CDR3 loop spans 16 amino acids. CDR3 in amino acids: CSATPVSGRNHIEQFF. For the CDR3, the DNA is TGCAGTGCCACTCCCGTTAGCGGGAGAAACCATATTGAGCAGTTCTTC.

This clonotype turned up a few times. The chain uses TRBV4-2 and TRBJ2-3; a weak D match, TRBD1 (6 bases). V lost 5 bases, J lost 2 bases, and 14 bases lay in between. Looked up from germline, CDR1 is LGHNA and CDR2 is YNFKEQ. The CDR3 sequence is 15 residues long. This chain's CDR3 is CASSYTGSPTDTQYF. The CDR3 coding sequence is TGTGCCAGCAGCTACACAGGGTCCCCCACAGATACGCAGTATTTT.

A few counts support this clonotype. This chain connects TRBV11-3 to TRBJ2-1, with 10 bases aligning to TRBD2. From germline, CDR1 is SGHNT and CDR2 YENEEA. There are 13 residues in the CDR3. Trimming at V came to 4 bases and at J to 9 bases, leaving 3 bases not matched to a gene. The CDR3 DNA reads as TGTGCCAGCAGCTCCGGGACTAGCGTTGAGCAGTTCTTC. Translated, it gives CASSSGTSVEQFF.

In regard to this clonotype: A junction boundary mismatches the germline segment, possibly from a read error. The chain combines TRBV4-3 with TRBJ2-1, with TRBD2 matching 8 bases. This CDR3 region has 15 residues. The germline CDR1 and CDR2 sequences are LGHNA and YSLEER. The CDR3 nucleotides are TGCGACAGCAGCCGCGCGGGACTAGGGGGCAATGAGCAGTTCTTC. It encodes CDSSRAGLGGNEQFF.

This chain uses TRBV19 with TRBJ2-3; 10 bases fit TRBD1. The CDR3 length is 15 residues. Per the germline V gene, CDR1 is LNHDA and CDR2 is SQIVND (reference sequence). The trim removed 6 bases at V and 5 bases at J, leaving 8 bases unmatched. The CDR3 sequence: CASRLPGQGRDTQYF. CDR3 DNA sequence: TGTGCCAGTAGACTACCGGGACAGGGGAGAGATACGCAGTATTTT.

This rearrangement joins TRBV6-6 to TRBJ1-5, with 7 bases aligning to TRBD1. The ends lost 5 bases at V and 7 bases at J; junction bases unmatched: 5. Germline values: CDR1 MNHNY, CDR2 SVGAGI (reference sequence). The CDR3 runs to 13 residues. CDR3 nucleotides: TGTGCCAGCAGTGGACAGGCAGAGCAGCCCCAGCATTTT. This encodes CASSGQAEQPQHF.

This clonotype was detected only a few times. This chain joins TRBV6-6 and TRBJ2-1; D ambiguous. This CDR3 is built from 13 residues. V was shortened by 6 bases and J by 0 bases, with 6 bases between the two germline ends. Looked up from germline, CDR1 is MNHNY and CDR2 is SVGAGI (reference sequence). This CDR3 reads CASRPSSYNEQFF. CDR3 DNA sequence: TGTGCCAGCAGGCCTAGCTCCTACAATGAGCAGTTCTTC.

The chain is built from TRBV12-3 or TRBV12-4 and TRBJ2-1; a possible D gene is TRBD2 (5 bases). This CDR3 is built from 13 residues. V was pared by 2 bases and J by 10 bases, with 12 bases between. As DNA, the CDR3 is TGTGCCAGCAGTTTAAGGGAGTCGGGAGAGCAGTTCTTC. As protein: CASSLRESGEQFF.

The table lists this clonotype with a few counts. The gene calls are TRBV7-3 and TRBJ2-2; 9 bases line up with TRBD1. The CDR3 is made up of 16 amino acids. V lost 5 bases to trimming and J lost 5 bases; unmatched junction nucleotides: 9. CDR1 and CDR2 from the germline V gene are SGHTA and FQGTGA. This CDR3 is CASSPQGQGYTGELFF. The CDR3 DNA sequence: TGTGCCAGCAGCCCACAGGGACAGGGATATACCGGGGAGCTGTTTTTT.

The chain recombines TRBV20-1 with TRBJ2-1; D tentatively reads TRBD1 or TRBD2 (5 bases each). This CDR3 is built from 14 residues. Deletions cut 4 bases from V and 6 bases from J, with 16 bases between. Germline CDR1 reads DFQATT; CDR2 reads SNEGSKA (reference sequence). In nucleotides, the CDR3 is TGCAGTGCTATGAGGGGAATGGGGCGCAATGAGCAGTTCTTC. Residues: CSAMRGMGRNEQFF.

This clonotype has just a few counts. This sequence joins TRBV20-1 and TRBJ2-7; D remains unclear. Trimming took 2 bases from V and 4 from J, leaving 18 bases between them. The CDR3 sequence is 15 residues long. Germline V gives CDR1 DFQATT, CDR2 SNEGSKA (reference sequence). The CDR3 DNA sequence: TGCAGTGCTAGACGTCTCTTTGCGGCCACTTACGAGCAGTACTTC. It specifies CSARRLFAATYEQYF.

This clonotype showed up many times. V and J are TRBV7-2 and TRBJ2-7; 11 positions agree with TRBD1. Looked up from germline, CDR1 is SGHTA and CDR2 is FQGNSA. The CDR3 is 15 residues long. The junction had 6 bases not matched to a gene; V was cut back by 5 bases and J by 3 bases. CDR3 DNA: TGTGCCAGCAGCCCGAGGACAGGGGGCCTCTACGAGCAGTACTTC. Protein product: CASSPRTGGLYEQYF.

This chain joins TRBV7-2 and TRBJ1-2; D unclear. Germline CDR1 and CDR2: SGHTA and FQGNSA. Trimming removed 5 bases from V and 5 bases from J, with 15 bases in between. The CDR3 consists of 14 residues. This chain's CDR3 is CASSPEHEGYGYTF. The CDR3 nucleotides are TGTGCCAGCAGCCCTGAACATGAAGGATATGGCTACACCTTC. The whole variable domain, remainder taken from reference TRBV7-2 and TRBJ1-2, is GAGVSQSPSNKVTEKGKDVELRCDPISGHTALYWYRQSLGQGLEFLIYFQGNSAPDKSGLPSDRFSAERTGGSVSTLTIQRTQQEDSAVYLCASSPEHEGYGYTFGSGTRLTVV.

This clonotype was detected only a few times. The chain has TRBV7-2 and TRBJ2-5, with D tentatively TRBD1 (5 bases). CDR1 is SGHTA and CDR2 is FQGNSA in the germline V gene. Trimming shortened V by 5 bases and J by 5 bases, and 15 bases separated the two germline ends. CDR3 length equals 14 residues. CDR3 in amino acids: CASSRGAPGETQYF. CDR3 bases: TGTGCCAGCAGCAGGGGTGCCCCAGGGGAGACCCAGTACTTC.